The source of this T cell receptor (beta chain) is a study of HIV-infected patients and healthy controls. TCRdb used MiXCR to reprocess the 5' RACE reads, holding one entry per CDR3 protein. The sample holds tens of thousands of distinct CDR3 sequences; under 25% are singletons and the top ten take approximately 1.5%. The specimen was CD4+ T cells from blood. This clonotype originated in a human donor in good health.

The CDR3 DNA sequence: TGTGCCAGCAGCCAGGCTAGCGGGAGGGAAAAAAACATTCAGTACTTC. Translation: CASSQASGREKNIQYF. This rearrangement joins TRBV6-5 to TRBJ2-4; 12 bases align to TRBD2. V trimming: 6 bases; J trimming: 4 bases; junction bases outside the gene matches: 7. The CDR3 is made up of 16 amino acids. The germline V gene encodes CDR1 MNHEY and CDR2 SVGAGI.